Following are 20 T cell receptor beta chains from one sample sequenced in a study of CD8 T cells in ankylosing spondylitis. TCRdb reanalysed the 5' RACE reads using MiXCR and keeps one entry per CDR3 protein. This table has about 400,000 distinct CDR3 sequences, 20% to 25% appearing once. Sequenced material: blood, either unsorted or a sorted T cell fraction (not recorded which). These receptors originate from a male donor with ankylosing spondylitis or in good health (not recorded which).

CDR3 sequence reads: CASSSPPATGDTGELFF. The CDR3 DNA reads as TGCGCCAGCAGCTCCCCACCAGCGACAGGCGACACCGGGGAGCTGTTTTTT. The chain couples TRBV4-1 to TRBJ2-2, with D perhaps matching TRBD1 (6 bases). Germline CDR1 and CDR2: MGHRA and YSYEKL. Trimming left V 5 bases short and J 3 bases short, with 19 bases between. The CDR3 is made up of 17 amino acids.

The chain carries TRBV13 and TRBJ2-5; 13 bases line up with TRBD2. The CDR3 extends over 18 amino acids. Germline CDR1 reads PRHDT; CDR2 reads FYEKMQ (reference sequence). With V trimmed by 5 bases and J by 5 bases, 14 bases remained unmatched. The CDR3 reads CASSLTGTSGEVVETQYF. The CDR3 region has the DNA TGTGCCAGCAGCCTAACCGGGACTAGCGGGGAGGTAGTGGAGACCCAGTACTTC.

The CDR3 region is CSASHKSYRGRRSYEQYF. CDR3 DNA: TGCAGTGCTAGCCACAAATCCTACAGGGGCCGTCGCTCCTACGAGCAGTACTTC. V usage is TRBV20-1 and J usage is TRBJ2-7; TRBD1 aligns across 7 bases. Unmatched junction bases numbered 17, after V lost 3 bases and J lost 0 bases. The CDR3 sequence is 18 residues long. Germline assignment: CDR1 DFQATT and CDR2 SNEGSKA (reference sequence).

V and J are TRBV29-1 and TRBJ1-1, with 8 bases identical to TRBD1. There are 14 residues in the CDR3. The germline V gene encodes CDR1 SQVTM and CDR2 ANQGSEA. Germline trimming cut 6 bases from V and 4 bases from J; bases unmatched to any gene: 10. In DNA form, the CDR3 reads TGCAGCGTCATCTTGACAGGGGCGTCCACTGAAGCTTTCTTT. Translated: CSVILTGASTEAFF. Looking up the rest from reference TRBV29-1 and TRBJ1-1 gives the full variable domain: SAVISQKPSRDICQRGTSLTIQCQVDSQVTMMFWYRQQPGQSLTLIATANQGSEATYESGFVIDKFPISRPNLTFSTLTVSNMSPEDSSIYLCSVILTGASTEAFFGQGTRLTVV.

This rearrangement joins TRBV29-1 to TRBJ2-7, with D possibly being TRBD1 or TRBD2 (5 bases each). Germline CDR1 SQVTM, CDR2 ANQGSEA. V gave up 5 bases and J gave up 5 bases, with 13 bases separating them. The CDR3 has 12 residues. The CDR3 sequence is CSVLGVTHEQYF. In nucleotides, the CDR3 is TGCAGCGTTTTGGGGGTGACCCACGAGCAGTACTTC.

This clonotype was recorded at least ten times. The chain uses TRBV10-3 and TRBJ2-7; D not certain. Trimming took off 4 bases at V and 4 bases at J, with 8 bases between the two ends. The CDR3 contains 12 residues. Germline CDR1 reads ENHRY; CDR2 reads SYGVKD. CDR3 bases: TGTGCCATCAGTGGACCAGAATACGAGCAGTACTTC. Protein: CAISGPEYEQYF.

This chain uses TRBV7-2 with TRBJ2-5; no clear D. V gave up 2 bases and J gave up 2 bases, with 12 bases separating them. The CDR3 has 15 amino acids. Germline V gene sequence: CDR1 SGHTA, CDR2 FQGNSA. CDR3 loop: CASSLTEWDQETQYF. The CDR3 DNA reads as TGTGCCAGCAGCTTAACAGAATGGGATCAAGAGACCCAGTACTTC.

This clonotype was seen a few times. The CDR3 region is CASSYLPSGEQFF. CDR3 nucleotide sequence: TGTGCCAGCAGTTACTTACCTAGCGGGGAGCAGTTCTTC. The chain combines TRBV6-2 or TRBV6-3 with TRBJ2-1; 8 nucleotides line up with TRBD2. CDR1 and CDR2 from the germline V gene are MNHEY and SVGEGT. CDR3 length: 13 amino acids. Unmatched junction bases numbered 3, after V lost 1 base and J lost 10 bases.

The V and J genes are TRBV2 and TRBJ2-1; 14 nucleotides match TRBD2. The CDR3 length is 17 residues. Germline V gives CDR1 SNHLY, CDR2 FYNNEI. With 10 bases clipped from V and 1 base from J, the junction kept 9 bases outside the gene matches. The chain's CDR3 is CAIQTSGGARSYNEQFF. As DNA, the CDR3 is TGTGCCATCCAGACTAGCGGGGGGGCGAGGTCCTACAATGAGCAGTTCTTC.

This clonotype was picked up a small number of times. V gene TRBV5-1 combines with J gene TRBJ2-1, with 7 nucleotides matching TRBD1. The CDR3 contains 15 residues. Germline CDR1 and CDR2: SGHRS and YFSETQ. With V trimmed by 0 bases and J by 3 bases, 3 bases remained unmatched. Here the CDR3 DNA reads TGCGCCAGCAGCTTGGCCGGGACAGACTACAATGAGCAGTTCTTC. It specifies CASSLAGTDYNEQFF.

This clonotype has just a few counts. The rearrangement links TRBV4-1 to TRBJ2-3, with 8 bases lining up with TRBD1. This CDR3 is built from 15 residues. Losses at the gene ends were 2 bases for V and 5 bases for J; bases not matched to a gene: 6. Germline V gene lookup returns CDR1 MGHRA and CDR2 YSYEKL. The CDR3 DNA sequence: TGCGCCAGCAGCCAAAGTCAGGGGGCAGGAGATACGCAGTATTTT. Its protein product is CASSQSQGAGDTQYF.

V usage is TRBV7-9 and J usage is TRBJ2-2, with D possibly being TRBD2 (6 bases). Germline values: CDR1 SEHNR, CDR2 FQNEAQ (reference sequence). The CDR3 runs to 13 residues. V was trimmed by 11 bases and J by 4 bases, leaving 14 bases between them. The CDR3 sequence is CAHDGRGTGELFF. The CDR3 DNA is TGTGCCCACGACGGGCGGGGCACCGGGGAGCTGTTTTTT.

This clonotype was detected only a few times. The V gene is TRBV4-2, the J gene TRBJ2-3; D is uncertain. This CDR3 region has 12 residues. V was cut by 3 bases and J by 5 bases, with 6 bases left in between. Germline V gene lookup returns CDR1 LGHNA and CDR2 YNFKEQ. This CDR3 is CASSQAQDTQYF. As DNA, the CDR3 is TGTGCCAGCAGCCAGGCGCAAGATACGCAGTATTTT.

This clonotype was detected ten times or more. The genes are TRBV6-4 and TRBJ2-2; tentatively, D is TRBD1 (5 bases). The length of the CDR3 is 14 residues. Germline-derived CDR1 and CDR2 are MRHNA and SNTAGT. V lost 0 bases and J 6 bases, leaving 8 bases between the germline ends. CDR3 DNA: TGTGCCAGCAGTGACTCTGGGGCATCCGGGGAGCTGTTTTTT. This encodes CASSDSGASGELFF.

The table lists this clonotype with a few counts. Written as DNA, the CDR3 is TGCGCCAGCAGCTTGAACAGGGATCCCCGCGAGCAGTACTTC. Protein product: CASSLNRDPREQYF. The rearrangement uses TRBV5-1 and TRBJ2-7; the D gene is possibly TRBD1 (6 bases). V was clipped by 1 base and J by 6 bases, with 14 bases between them. This CDR3 has 14 residues. The germline V gene has CDR1 SGHRS and CDR2 YFSETQ. Full variable domain (missing parts from reference TRBV5-1 and TRBJ2-7): KAGVTQTPRYLIKTRGQQVTLSCSPISGHRSVSWYQQTPGQGLQFLFEYFSETQRNKGNFPGRFSGRQFSNSRSEMNVSTLELGDSALYLCASSLNRDPREQYFGPGTRLTVT.

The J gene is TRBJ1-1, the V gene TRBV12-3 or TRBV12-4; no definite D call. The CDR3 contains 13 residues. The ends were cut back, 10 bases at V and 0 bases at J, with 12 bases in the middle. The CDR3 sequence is CATRGGMNTEAFF. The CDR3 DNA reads TGTGCCACCCGGGGTGGGATGAACACTGAAGCTTTCTTT.

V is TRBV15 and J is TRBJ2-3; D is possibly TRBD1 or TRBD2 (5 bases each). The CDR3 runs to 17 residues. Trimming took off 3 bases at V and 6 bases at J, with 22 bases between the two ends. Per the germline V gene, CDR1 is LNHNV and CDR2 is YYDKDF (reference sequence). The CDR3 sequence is CATSSSSQGRRLDTQYF. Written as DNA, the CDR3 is TGTGCCACCAGCAGTTCCAGCCAGGGACGACGGTTGGATACGCAGTATTTT.

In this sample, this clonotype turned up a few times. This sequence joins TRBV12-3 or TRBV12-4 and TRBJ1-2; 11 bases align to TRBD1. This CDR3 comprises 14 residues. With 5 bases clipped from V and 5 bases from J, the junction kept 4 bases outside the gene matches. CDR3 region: CASSLDRGHYGYTF. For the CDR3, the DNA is TGTGCCAGCAGTCTGGACAGGGGGCATTATGGCTACACCTTC.

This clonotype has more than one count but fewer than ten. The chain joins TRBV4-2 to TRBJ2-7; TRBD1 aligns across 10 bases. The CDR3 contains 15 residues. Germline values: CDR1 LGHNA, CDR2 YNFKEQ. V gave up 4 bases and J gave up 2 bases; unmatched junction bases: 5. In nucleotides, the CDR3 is TGTGCCAGCAGCCCTCCCGGGACAGGGGCCTACGAGCAGTACTTC. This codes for CASSPPGTGAYEQYF.

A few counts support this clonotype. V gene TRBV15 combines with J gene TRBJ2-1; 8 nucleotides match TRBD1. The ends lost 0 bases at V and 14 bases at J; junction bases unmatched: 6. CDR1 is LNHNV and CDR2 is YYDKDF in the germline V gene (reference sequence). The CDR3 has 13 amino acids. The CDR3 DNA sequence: TGTGCCACCAGCAGAGAGGCAGGGGGCTCGGAGTTCTTC. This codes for CATSREAGGSEFF.